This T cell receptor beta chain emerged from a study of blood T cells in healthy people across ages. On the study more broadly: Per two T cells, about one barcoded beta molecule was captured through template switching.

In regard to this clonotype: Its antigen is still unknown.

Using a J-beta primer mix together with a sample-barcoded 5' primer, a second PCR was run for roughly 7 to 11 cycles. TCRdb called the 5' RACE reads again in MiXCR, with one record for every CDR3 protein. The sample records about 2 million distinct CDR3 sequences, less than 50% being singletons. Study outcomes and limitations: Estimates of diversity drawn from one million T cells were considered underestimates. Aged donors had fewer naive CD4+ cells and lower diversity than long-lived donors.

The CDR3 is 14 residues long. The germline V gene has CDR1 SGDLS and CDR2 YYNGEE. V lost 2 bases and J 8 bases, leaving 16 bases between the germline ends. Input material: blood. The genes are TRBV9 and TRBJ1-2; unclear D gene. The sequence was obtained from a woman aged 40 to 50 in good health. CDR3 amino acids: CASSVSPESGGYTF. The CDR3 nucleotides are TGTGCCAGCAGCGTGAGCCCCGAGTCGGGCGGCTACACCTTC.